This TCR beta chain stems from a study of regulatory T cells in long-lasting Graves disease. As for the study in general: Graves' patients with a new diagnosis had received antithyroid drugs under 3 months.

This clonotype was detected many times. Construction of the TCR beta libraries employed iRepertoire HTBI primers in conjunction with Arm-PCR of CDR3 regions. TCRdb used MiXCR to reprocess the multiplex PCR reads, holding one entry per CDR3 protein. The table lists over 500,000 distinct CDR3 sequences, 15% to 20% of them singletons, with more than 15% in the top ten. Noted time point: newly diagnosed GD, antithyroid drugs for less than 3 months. PBMC-derived RNA was used for the TCR library. CDR3 length: 15 amino acids. After removal of 6 bases from V and 0 bases from J, the junction contained 5 bases not matched to a gene. Germline loops: CDR1 MDHEN, CDR2 SYDVKM. A further study also used this sample, focusing on T cells in Graves' hyperthyroidism and ophthalmopathy.

This TCR came from a woman aged 25 to 39 with Graves disease. Specimen: peripheral blood mononuclear cells (PBMCs), collected at new diagnosis, from a patient treated with antithyroid drugs. The chain couples TRBV28 to TRBJ2-3, with 8 bases lining up with TRBD2. CDR3 protein: CASSLAGLSTDTQYF. CDR3 DNA: TGTGCCAGCAGCTTAGCGGGACTTAGCACAGATACGCAGTATTTT.